The 25 T cell receptor beta chains listed next were all sequenced from one sample in a study of shared clonotypes between healthy human individuals. Clones were read by immunoSEQ multiplex PCR, and TCRdb kept only the in-frame ones, dropping some. The sample lists millions of clones, approximately 94% occurring once. Naivety among CD8 cells was defined by CD45RO negativity and positive CCR7 selection, thereby excluding terminally differentiated effector memory CD45RA+ cells. Sequenced: naive CD8+ T cells sorted from blood. Receptors originate from a man aged 18-30 years in good health.

The rearrangement joins TRBV6-5 to TRBJ1-1; a weak D match, TRBD1 (5 bases). Trimming left V 5 bases short and J 4 bases short, with 14 bases between. Germline-derived CDR1 and CDR2 are MNHEY and SVGAGI. This CDR3 is built from 14 residues. The CDR3 sequence is CASSHQGGSTEAFF. The CDR3 coding sequence is TGTGCCAGCAGTCACCAGGGAGGTAGCACTGAAGCTTTCTTT.

This chain links TRBV4-3 with TRBJ2-7; 10 nucleotides line up with TRBD1. CDR1 is LGHNA, CDR2 YSLEER, per germline. Trimming cost V 0 bases and J 3 bases; bases outside gene matches: 8. CDR3 length: 17 amino acids. Written as DNA, the CDR3 is TGCGCCAGCAGCCAAGAGGGAAGGGACAGGGGAAGCTACGAGCAGTACTTC. Amino acid sequence: CASSQEGRDRGSYEQYF.

In its sample, this clone was seen once. The chain recombines TRBV25-1 with TRBJ2-1; possibly TRBD1 or TRBD2 for D (5 bases each). CDR3 length: 13 residues. V gave up 10 bases and J gave up 5 bases, with 15 bases separating them. Germline values: CDR1 MGHDK, CDR2 SYGVNS. CDR3 DNA: TGTGCCACCTCCGGGACCCTTAACAATGAGCAGTTCTTC. Its protein is CATSGTLNNEQFF.

The chain employs TRBV4-1 and TRBJ1-2; D unresolved. This CDR3 spans 14 amino acids. CDR1 and CDR2 (germline): MGHRA, YSYEKL. The V end lost 0 bases, the J end lost 11 bases, and 16 bases lay between the germline ends. The chain's CDR3 is CASSQEPTVYGYTF. For the CDR3, the DNA is TGCGCCAGCAGCCAAGAACCGACTGTCTACGGGTACACCTTC.

The chain links TRBV7-9 to TRBJ1-5, with D possibly matching TRBD1 (5 bases). V was clipped by 1 base and J by 1 base, with 8 bases between them. The CDR3 consists of 15 residues. Germline values: CDR1 SEHNR, CDR2 FQNEAQ (reference sequence). The CDR3 DNA is TGTGCCAGCAGCTTAGACCCAGGGAGCAATCAGCCCCAGCATTTT. Translated, it gives CASSLDPGSNQPQHF.

The chain has TRBV13 and TRBJ2-7, with 9 bases aligning to TRBD1. The V gene's germline CDR1 is PRHDT and CDR2 FYEKMQ (reference sequence). CDR3 length equals 15 residues. V trimming: 3 bases; J trimming: 3 bases; junction bases outside the gene matches: 6. The CDR3 spells CASSLAGTGYYEQYF. The CDR3 DNA follows: TGTGCCAGCAGCTTGGCCGGGACAGGGTACTACGAGCAGTACTTC. Full variable domain (remainder filled in from reference TRBV13 and TRBJ2-7): AAGVIQSPRHLIKEKRETATLKCYPIPRHDTVYWYQQGPGQDPQFLISFYEKMQSDKGSIPDRFSAQQFSDYHSELNMSSLELGDSALYFCASSLAGTGYYEQYFGPGTRLTVT.

V is TRBV4-3 and J is TRBJ2-7, with 14 positions matching TRBD2. The CDR3 sequence is 20 residues long. The V gene's germline CDR1 is LGHNA and CDR2 YSLEER. The junction had 13 bases not matched to a gene; V was cut back by 0 bases and J by 3 bases. The CDR3 is CASSQDWLPGTSGRSYEQYF. CDR3 nucleotide sequence: TGCGCCAGCAGCCAAGACTGGTTACCCGGGACTAGCGGGAGAAGCTACGAGCAGTACTTC.

The chain carries TRBV2 and TRBJ1-5; D is ambiguous. V was clipped by 7 bases and J by 1 base, with 14 bases between them. The germline V gene has CDR1 SNHLY and CDR2 FYNNEI. This CDR3 comprises 15 residues. The CDR3 loop is CASMGAGLSNQPQHF. The CDR3 DNA follows: TGTGCCAGCATGGGAGCGGGCCTGAGCAATCAGCCCCAGCATTTT.

This chain joins TRBV19 and TRBJ1-5, with D perhaps matching TRBD1 (5 bases). This CDR3 has 14 residues. The V end was cut by 3 bases, the J end by 3 bases, with 9 bases between. CDR1 is LNHDA and CDR2 is SQIVND in the germline V gene (reference sequence). CDR3: CASSIGGDNQPQHF. The CDR3 coding sequence is TGTGCCAGTAGTATTGGGGGGGACAATCAGCCCCAGCATTTT.

This sequence joins TRBV14 and TRBJ2-7; possibly TRBD1 or TRBD2 for D (5 bases each). The CDR3 has 15 residues. Germline V gene lookup returns CDR1 SGHDN and CDR2 FVKESK. The ends were cut back, 2 bases at V and 3 bases at J, with 14 bases in the middle. This CDR3 is CASSQRGSDSYEQYF. The CDR3 region has the DNA TGTGCCAGCAGCCAACGGGGATCAGACAGCTACGAGCAGTACTTC.

V and J are TRBV7-9 and TRBJ2-2; no clear D gene. This CDR3 contains 12 residues. Germline V gene lookup returns CDR1 SEHNR and CDR2 FQNEAQ (reference sequence). The V and J ends lost 4 bases and 7 bases respectively, with 7 bases between them. The CDR3 sequence: CASSYDYGELFF. The CDR3 DNA reads TGTGCCAGCAGCTACGATTACGGGGAGCTGTTTTTT.

As to this clone: Other nucleotide sequences from this sample produce the same CDR3. The rearrangement uses TRBV19 and TRBJ2-7, with D possibly TRBD1 on 5 matching bases. This CDR3 spans 14 amino acids. Germline V gene data show CDR1 as LNHDA and CDR2 as SQIVND (reference sequence). Trimming left V 3 bases short and J 3 bases short, with 12 bases between. The CDR3: CASSIGAGLYEQYF. The CDR3 DNA follows: TGTGCCAGTAGTATTGGGGCAGGGCTCTACGAGCAGTACTTC.

As regards this clone: The sample carries other DNA sequences with the same CDR3. The chain combines TRBV7-9 with TRBJ2-3; no definite D call. Trimming left V 1 base short and J 3 bases short, with 11 bases between. Germline V gives CDR1 SEHNR, CDR2 FQNEAQ (reference sequence). The CDR3 extends over 15 amino acids. The CDR3 protein is CASSLGGFSTDTQYF. The CDR3, as DNA: TGTGCCAGCAGCTTAGGGGGTTTTAGTACAGATACGCAGTATTTT.

The chain joins TRBV28 to TRBJ1-1, with D maybe TRBD1 (5 bases). Trimming took off 2 bases at V and 5 bases at J, with 18 bases between the two ends. The germline V gene encodes CDR1 MDHEN and CDR2 SYDVKM. The CDR3 runs 16 residues. The CDR3 loop is CASSLGHQGKRTEAFF. The CDR3 region has the DNA TGTGCCAGCAGTTTAGGGCACCAGGGAAAACGGACTGAAGCTTTCTTT. Drawing the rest from reference TRBV28 and TRBJ1-1, the complete variable domain is DVKVTQSSRYLVKRTGEKVFLECVQDMDHENMFWYRQDPGLGLRLIYFSYDVKMKEKGDIPEGYSVSREKKERFSLILESASTNQTSMYLCASSLGHQGKRTEAFFGQGTRLTVV.

V is TRBV18 and J is TRBJ2-7; D is undetermined. The V end was cut by 2 bases, the J end by 2 bases, with 10 bases between. This CDR3 comprises 14 residues. In germline, CDR1 is KGHSH, CDR2 LQKENI. The chain's CDR3 is CASSPISATYEQYF. The CDR3 DNA sequence: TGTGCCAGCTCACCAATTTCAGCGACCTACGAGCAGTACTTC.

The rearrangement uses TRBV7-9 and TRBJ1-5; no definite D call. CDR3 length: 14 residues. Germline V gene sequence: CDR1 SEHNR, CDR2 FQNEAQ (reference sequence). V gave up 1 base and J gave up 4 bases, with 8 bases separating them. CDR3 in amino acids: CASSLGIGNQPQHF. CDR3 DNA: TGTGCCAGCAGCTTAGGAATTGGGAATCAGCCCCAGCATTTT. Supplemented by reference TRBV7-9 and TRBJ1-5, the full variable domain reads DTGVSQNPRHKITKRGQNVTFRCDPISEHNRLYWYRQTLGQGPEFLTYFQNEAQLEKSRLLSDRFSAERPKGSFSTLEIQRTEQGDSAMYLCASSLGIGNQPQHFGDGTRLSIL.

The genes are TRBV15 and TRBJ2-7; TRBD2 matches 8 bases. CDR1 is LNHNV, CDR2 YYDKDF, per germline (reference sequence). The CDR3 is 14 amino acids. Unmatched junction bases numbered 9, after V lost 8 bases and J lost 3 bases. CDR3: CATSPGGESYEQYF. The CDR3 region has the DNA TGTGCCACCTCTCCGGGAGGGGAAAGCTACGAGCAGTACTTC.

The chain employs TRBV27 and TRBJ2-3, with TRBD2 matching 9 bases. Losses at the gene ends were 1 base for V and 3 bases for J; bases not matched to a gene: 5. CDR3 length equals 16 residues. From germline, CDR1 is MNHEY and CDR2 SMNVEV (reference sequence). The CDR3 bases are TGTGCCAGCAGTTTATTTAGCGGGAGAGGTACAGATACGCAGTATTTT. Amino acid sequence: CASSLFSGRGTDTQYF.

This clone was seen a few times. The genes are TRBV2 and TRBJ2-7; D may be TRBD2 (6 bases). Trimming left V 5 bases short and J 6 bases short, with 14 bases between. This CDR3 contains 13 residues. The V gene's germline CDR1 is SNHLY and CDR2 FYNNEI. The CDR3 DNA reads as TGTGCCAGCAGTCCTCCCGGGAGCCCCGAGCAGTACTTC. Translated: CASSPPGSPEQYF.

This sequence joins TRBV20-1 and TRBJ2-7; D gene ambiguous. V lost 5 bases and J 6 bases, leaving 11 bases between the germline ends. CDR1 is DFQATT, CDR2 SNEGSKA, per germline (reference sequence). This CDR3 comprises 11 residues. CDR3 sequence: CSALWVSEQYF. The CDR3 DNA reads TGCAGTGCTCTCTGGGTGTCCGAGCAGTACTTC.

The chain combines TRBV6-6 with TRBJ2-2; D not certain. This CDR3 region has 14 residues. The V end lost 0 bases, the J end lost 8 bases, and 10 bases lay between the germline ends. CDR1 is MNHNY, CDR2 SVGAGI, per germline (reference sequence). Here the CDR3 DNA reads TGTGCCAGCAGTTACTCAGGGTATCAAGGGGAGCTGTTTTTT. Its translation is CASSYSGYQGELFF.

With respect to this clone: This same CDR3 is encoded by further DNA sequences in the sample. The V gene is TRBV6-5, the J gene TRBJ2-7; possible D gene TRBD2, 5 bases. Looked up from germline, CDR1 is MNHEY and CDR2 is SVGAGI. V gave up 5 bases and J gave up 1 base, with 6 bases separating them. The CDR3 is made up of 12 amino acids. CDR3: CASSTGSYEQYF. CDR3 DNA: TGTGCCAGCAGTACGGGGTCCTACGAGCAGTACTTC.

The CDR3 nucleotides are TGTGCCAGCAGCTTAGAGCGGGGAGGATACGAGCAGTACTTC. Its translation: CASSLERGGYEQYF. The rearrangement joins TRBV7-6 to TRBJ2-7; 7 nucleotides agree with TRBD2. CDR3 length: 14 amino acids. The germline V gene encodes CDR1 SGHVS and CDR2 FNYEAQ. V dropped 1 base and J dropped 4; count of bases not matched to a gene: 4.

This clone was seen more than once but under ten times. This CDR3 is also generated by other DNA sequences in the sample. The chain links TRBV9 to TRBJ2-1; unclear D gene. V dropped 3 bases and J dropped 7 bases, with 2 bases sitting between them. Per germline, CDR1 SGDLS and CDR2 YYNGEE. The CDR3 has 10 residues. CDR3 bases: TGTGCCAGCAGCGGTAATGAGCAGTTCTTC. It translates to CASSGNEQFF.

The genes are TRBV4-1 and TRBJ1-2; perhaps TRBD1 as D (5 bases). CDR1 is MGHRA and CDR2 is YSYEKL in the germline V gene. The V gene lost 1 base and the J gene lost 7 bases, with 13 bases spanning the gap. The CDR3 has 14 amino acids. CDR3 DNA: TGCGCCAGCAGCCAAGCGGAAAGGGGAAGTGGCTACACCTTC. Protein product: CASSQAERGSGYTF.